This entry lists 32 T cell receptor beta chains sequenced from one sample in a study of T cells in Graves' hyperthyroidism and ophthalmopathy. TCR beta CDR3 regions were amplified from RNA transcripts. RT-PCR in the first round (using the HTBI primer set) targeted the TCR CDR3. TCRdb redid the calling of the multiplex PCR reads with MiXCR, one entry per CDR3 protein. The sample carries roughly 840,000 distinct CDR3 sequences, more than 30% recorded once. Material: blood. Source of these receptors: a man aged 18 to 29 with Graves' hyperthyroidism.

This sequence joins TRBV9 and TRBJ1-4; a weak D match, TRBD1 (5 bases). Germline V gene data show CDR1 as SGDLS and CDR2 as YYNGEE. The CDR3 consists of 15 residues. Trimming stripped 0 bases from V and 7 bases from J, with 13 bases between. In DNA form, the CDR3 reads TGTGCCAGCAGCGTAGAGGGCAGGGCGGGTGAAAAACTGTTTTTT. As protein: CASSVEGRAGEKLFF.

This chain links TRBV19 with TRBJ1-5, with D perhaps TRBD1 (5 bases). Looked up from germline, CDR1 is LNHDA and CDR2 is SQIVND (reference sequence). V was pared by 11 bases and J by 0 bases, with 11 bases between. The CDR3 totals 13 residues. CDR3 nucleotide sequence: TGTGCCCTTGCGGGGGATAGCAATCAGCCCCAGCATTTT. Protein product: CALAGDSNQPQHF.

Details on this clonotype: Since no conserved phenylalanine or tryptophan closes the CDR3, a read error is the likely cause. The DNA is omitted, as the CDR3 cannot be located on it reliably, and the CDR3 follows TCRdb's listing. The chain recombines TRBV7-2 with TRBJ1-3. The CDR3 has 8 residues if both end residues are counted. CDR1 and CDR2 (germline): SGHTA, FQGNSA. CDR3: CASSGEAL.

CDR3 region: CASSEDRAVGTEAFF. CDR3 in DNA: TGTGCCAGCAGTGAGGACAGGGCGGTAGGCACTGAAGCTTTCTTT. V usage is TRBV2 and J usage is TRBJ1-1, with TRBD1 identical over 8 bases. The germline V gene encodes CDR1 SNHLY and CDR2 FYNNEI. Losses at the gene ends were 3 bases for V and 4 bases for J; bases not matched to a gene: 7. The CDR3 has 15 amino acids.

The CDR3 protein is CASSQGGAAKETQYF. The CDR3 coding sequence is TGTGCCAGCAGCCAAGGGGGCGCGGCTAAAGAGACCCAGTACTTC. The chain links TRBV5-5 to TRBJ2-5; 7 bases map to TRBD1. Trimming at V came to 4 bases and at J to 3 bases, leaving 9 bases not matched to a gene. The CDR3 is 15 amino acids. CDR1 and CDR2 (germline): SGHKS, YYEKEE (reference sequence).

In this sample, this clonotype turned up many times. This rearrangement joins TRBV15 to TRBJ2-6, with unresolved D. V was cut by 5 bases and J by 0 bases, with 14 bases left in between. Germline V gene data show CDR1 as LNHNV and CDR2 as YYDKDF (reference sequence). The CDR3 sequence is 17 residues long. Here the CDR3 reads CATSSEIGYSGANVLTF. Written as DNA, the CDR3 is TGTGCCACCAGCTCAGAAATAGGGTACTCTGGGGCCAACGTCCTGACTTTC.

This clonotype was observed many times. The chain carries TRBV20-1 and TRBJ2-5, with D maybe TRBD2 (6 bases). Germline V gives CDR1 DFQATT, CDR2 SNEGSKA (reference sequence). V lost 0 bases and J lost 5, with 10 bases in between. The CDR3 spans 13 residues. In nucleotides, the CDR3 is TGCAGTGCTAGAGATATCAGCGGGGAGACCCAGTACTTC. Protein product: CSARDISGETQYF.

This clonotype turned up a few times. The chain employs TRBV12-3 or TRBV12-4 and TRBJ1-3; D is uncertain. V shed 9 bases and J shed 4 bases, with 13 bases lying between them. The CDR3 totals 13 residues. The CDR3 region has the DNA TGTGCCAGTACACCAGCGCCAGGAAACACCATATATTTT. This codes for CASTPAPGNTIYF.

This clonotype was observed a handful of times. The chain combines TRBV2 with TRBJ2-2, with TRBD2 matching 7 bases. The length of the CDR3 is 15 residues. Looked up from germline, CDR1 is SNHLY and CDR2 is FYNNEI. The trim removed 6 bases at V and 1 base at J, leaving 5 bases unmatched. CDR3 residues: CASRWTGGNTGELFF. Here the CDR3 DNA reads TGTGCCAGCAGATGGACGGGAGGGAACACCGGGGAGCTGTTTTTT.

This clonotype was counted a single time. The chain employs TRBV15 and TRBJ2-7, with TRBD2 matching 7 bases. The CDR3 loop spans 15 amino acids. Germline V lookup: CDR1 LNHNV, CDR2 YYDKDF (reference sequence). J lost 2 bases, V lost 5 bases, and 9 bases had no gene match. CDR3 DNA: TGTGCCACCAGCGTACGGCTCGGGGGGACCTACGAGCAGTACTTC. Residues: CATSVRLGGTYEQYF.

With respect to this clonotype: One end of the junction does not line up with germline, which may come from a read error. CDR3 DNA sequence: TGTGCCAGCAGTTACGCTAGCGGGAGGGCCGGGTACGGGCAGTACTTC. It is translated as CASSYASGRAGYGQYF. This chain connects TRBV12-3 or TRBV12-4 to TRBJ2-7, with 12 bases fitting TRBD2. This CDR3 spans 16 amino acids.

The gene calls are TRBV20-1 and TRBJ1-4; 9 bases are a match to TRBD1. Germline CDR1 DFQATT, CDR2 SNEGSKA (reference sequence). The CDR3 consists of 16 residues. V lost 1 base, J lost 2 bases, and 5 bases stayed unmatched. DNA for the CDR3: TGCAGTGCTAGAGCAGCCGGACAGGGGACTAATGAAAAACTGTTTTTT. It is translated as CSARAAGQGTNEKLFF.

This clonotype has at least ten counts. The chain couples TRBV5-1 to TRBJ1-2, with TRBD1 as a possible D gene (5 bases). V gave up 0 bases and J gave up 6 bases, with 12 bases separating them. The CDR3 has 14 amino acids. The germline CDR1 and CDR2 sequences are SGHRS and YFSETQ. CDR3 bases: TGCGCCAGCAGCTTGGCGGCAGGGAAGAATGGCTACACCTTC. It codes for CASSLAAGKNGYTF.

The V gene is TRBV7-9, the J gene TRBJ2-7, with 7 bases identical to TRBD2. CDR1 and CDR2 (germline): SEHNR, FQNEAQ (reference sequence). V gave up 5 bases and J gave up 6 bases; unmatched junction bases: 16. There are 16 residues in the CDR3. DNA of the CDR3: TGTGCCAGCAGCCAAAGCTCCGGGACTATGAAGGGCGAGCAGTACTTC. It encodes CASSQSSGTMKGEQYF.

This clonotype appeared a few times. The genes are TRBV3-1 and TRBJ2-5; TRBD2 might be the D (5 bases). The germline CDR1 and CDR2 sequences are LGHDT and YNNKEL (reference sequence). V lost 0 bases and J lost 13, with 15 bases in between. This CDR3 has 13 amino acids. Here the CDR3 DNA reads TGTGCCAGCAGCCAAGAACCGCTTTCTGAGGGGTACTTC. Protein sequence: CASSQEPLSEGYF.

This clonotype was observed a handful of times. The chain joins TRBV2 to TRBJ1-5; perhaps TRBD1 as D (5 bases). Germline V lookup: CDR1 SNHLY, CDR2 FYNNEI. The V and J ends lost 5 bases and 5 bases respectively, with 19 bases between them. The CDR3 has 16 residues. CDR3 protein: CASSYSGDVMYQPQHF. Here the CDR3 DNA reads TGTGCCAGCAGTTACTCGGGGGACGTCATGTATCAGCCCCAGCATTTT.

The J gene is TRBJ2-7, the V gene TRBV25-1, with D maybe TRBD2 (5 bases). The CDR3 contains 14 residues. The V gene's germline CDR1 is MGHDK and CDR2 SYGVNS. Trimming shortened V by 8 bases and J by 2 bases, and 16 bases separated the two germline ends. The CDR3 here is CASPGGAITYEQYF. The CDR3 coding sequence is TGTGCCAGCCCAGGAGGAGCAATCACCTACGAGCAGTACTTC.

Turning to this clonotype: This sequence may be a read error, since a much larger clone differs from it by one base. The chain recombines TRBV15 with TRBJ2-7; 9 nucleotides match TRBD2. Trimming took 1 base from V and 0 from J; bases not matched to a gene: 4. Germline V gives CDR1 LNHNV, CDR2 YYDKDF (reference sequence). The CDR3 spans 16 residues. Here the CDR3 DNA reads TGTGCCACCAGCAGAGGTCTAGCGGGGAGCTCCTACGAGCAGTACTTC. Residues: CATSRGLAGSSYEQYF.

This clonotype was observed at least ten times. The chain couples TRBV15 to TRBJ2-7; 7 bases match TRBD1. In germline, CDR1 is LNHNV, CDR2 YYDKDF (reference sequence). The CDR3 is 14 amino acids. The V gene end was trimmed by 1 base and the J gene end by 1 base; junction bases not matched to a gene: 1. This CDR3 is CATSRGTGSYEQYF. The CDR3 DNA reads TGTGCCACCAGCAGAGGGACAGGATCCTACGAGCAGTACTTC.

A few counts support this clonotype. The chain has TRBV20-1 and TRBJ1-1; D is unresolved. The V and J ends lost 3 bases and 2 bases respectively, with 13 bases between them. Germline CDR1 and CDR2: DFQATT and SNEGSKA (reference sequence). The CDR3 sequence is 14 residues long. CDR3 residues: CSASRQETNTEAFF. CDR3 in DNA: TGCAGTGCTAGTCGTCAGGAGACAAACACTGAAGCTTTCTTT.

This chain's CDR3 is CSSGHSGNTIYF. CDR3 bases: TGCAGCTCAGGTCACTCTGGAAACACCATATATTTT. V and J are TRBV29-1 and TRBJ1-3; D gene uncertain. With 8 bases removed from V and 0 bases from J, the gap between germline ends came to 8 bases. The CDR3 has 12 amino acids. In germline, CDR1 is SQVTM, CDR2 ANQGSEA. Full variable domain (remainder filled in from reference TRBV29-1 and TRBJ1-3): SAVISQKPSRDICQRGTSLTIQCQVDSQVTMMFWYRQQPGQSLTLIATANQGSEATYESGFVIDKFPISRPNLTFSTLTVSNMSPEDSSIYLCSSGHSGNTIYFGEGSWLTVV.

This clonotype has ten or more counts. V gene TRBV7-8 combines with J gene TRBJ1-1, with D possibly matching TRBD1 (6 bases). The CDR3 is 15 residues long. Germline lookup yields CDR1 SGHVS and CDR2 FQNEAQ. Trimming shortened V by 1 base and J by 1 base, and 10 bases separated the two germline ends. The CDR3 loop is CASSLGGQPNTEAFF. CDR3 DNA: TGTGCCAGCAGCTTAGGAGGACAGCCGAACACTGAAGCTTTCTTT.

The chain recombines TRBV10-3 with TRBJ1-2; a possible D gene is TRBD1 (5 bases). V dropped 3 bases and J dropped 1 base, with 9 bases sitting between them. This CDR3 has 14 amino acids. Germline V gene lookup returns CDR1 ENHRY and CDR2 SYGVKD. The CDR3: CAISDRADNYGYTF. CDR3 sequence (DNA): TGTGCCATCAGTGACAGGGCCGATAACTATGGCTACACCTTC.

This rearrangement joins TRBV9 to TRBJ2-7, with 7 bases aligning to TRBD2. Germline CDR1 SGDLS, CDR2 YYNGEE. Trimming took 3 bases from V and 0 from J; bases not matched to a gene: 3. The CDR3 has 14 amino acids. The CDR3 sequence is CASSGTRNSYEQYF. The CDR3 DNA reads as TGTGCCAGCAGCGGGACTAGAAACTCCTACGAGCAGTACTTC.

V and J are TRBV9 and TRBJ1-1, with D hard to call. Per germline, CDR1 SGDLS and CDR2 YYNGEE. The CDR3 runs 15 residues. V was clipped by 4 bases and J by 1 base, with 14 bases between them. The CDR3 loop reads CASSLSFGRNTEAFF. CDR3 DNA: TGTGCCAGCAGCTTGTCCTTCGGGAGGAACACTGAAGCTTTCTTT. The full variable domain, with the rest looked up from reference TRBV9 and TRBJ1-1, is DSGVTQTPKHLITATGQRVTLRCSPRSGDLSVYWYQQSLDQGLQFLIQYYNGEERAKGNILERFSAQQFPDLHSELNLSSLELGDSALYFCASSLSFGRNTEAFFGQGTRLTVV.

The V and J genes are TRBV15 and TRBJ2-2; a possible D gene is TRBD2 (5 bases). Per the germline V gene, CDR1 is LNHNV and CDR2 is YYDKDF (reference sequence). The CDR3 has 16 residues. Trimming shortened V by 4 bases and J by 3 bases, and 15 bases separated the two germline ends. The DNA for the CDR3 is TGTGCCACCAGCAACGGACGGAGGCGGGACACCGGGGAGCTGTTTTTT. This translates into CATSNGRRRDTGELFF.

The chain recombines TRBV7-9 with TRBJ1-5; a weak D match, TRBD1 (6 bases). The V gene's germline CDR1 is SEHNR and CDR2 FQNEAQ (reference sequence). The V end lost 5 bases, the J end lost 6 bases, and 14 bases lay between the germline ends. The CDR3 consists of 14 residues. As DNA, the CDR3 is TGTGCCAGCAGCGATACAGGGTACGCTCAGCCCCAGCATTTT. Protein sequence: CASSDTGYAQPQHF.

This clonotype has a handful of counts. V and J are TRBV7-2 and TRBJ2-5; the match to TRBD2 covers 12 bases. J was trimmed by 0 bases and V by 3 bases; bases with no gene match: 2. Germline V gene lookup returns CDR1 SGHTA and CDR2 FQGNSA. The CDR3 is 16 amino acids. CDR3 sequence: CASSFGLAGNQETQYF. In DNA form, the CDR3 reads TGTGCCAGCAGCTTTGGACTAGCGGGAAACCAAGAGACCCAGTACTTC.

A single count supports this clonotype. The chain carries TRBV25-1 and TRBJ1-6; 12 positions match TRBD1. The CDR3 contains 16 residues. Per the germline V gene, CDR1 is MGHDK and CDR2 is SYGVNS. Germline trimming cut 6 bases from V and 10 bases from J; bases unmatched to any gene: 10. CDR3 nucleotide sequence: TGTGCCAGCAGACGGGACAGGGGGCTTGGGGACTCACCCCTCCACTTT. Translation gives CASRRDRGLGDSPLHF.

The V call is TRBV7-9, the J call TRBJ1-1; the match to TRBD1 covers 8 bases. The CDR3 has 16 amino acids. The junction had 11 bases not matched to a gene; V was cut back by 5 bases and J by 3 bases. CDR1 is SEHNR, CDR2 FQNEAQ, per germline (reference sequence). As DNA, the CDR3 is TGTGCCAGCAGCGTGAGACAGGGGTCTAGCGACACTGAAGCTTTCTTT. As protein: CASSVRQGSSDTEAFF.

This clonotype was observed many times. J is TRBJ1-1 and V is TRBV15; the D gene is possibly TRBD1 (5 bases). This CDR3 has 12 residues. Germline-derived CDR1 and CDR2 are LNHNV and YYDKDF (reference sequence). V lost 4 bases, J lost 7 bases, and 10 bases lay in between. CDR3 loop: CATSKQESEAFF. The CDR3 coding sequence is TGTGCCACCAGCAAACAGGAAAGTGAAGCTTTCTTT.

About this clonotype itself: Compared with germline, one end of the junction differs, possibly owing to a read error. This chain links TRBV10-3 with TRBJ2-7, with 10 bases that match TRBD2. Germline V gene lookup returns CDR1 ENHRY and CDR2 SYGVKD. This CDR3 comprises 17 residues. CDR3 sequence: CAISGASGGPSSYDQYF. The CDR3 DNA sequence: TGTGCCATCAGTGGAGCTAGCGGGGGCCCTAGCTCCTACGATCAGTACTTC.